Below, one T cell receptor (beta chain) is given with its context. The data derive from a study of blood T cell repertoires in COVID-19. TCRdb's copy holds only in-frame clones and misses some; the assay was immunoSEQ multiplex PCR. The sample consists of about 150,000 clones, about 85% of them appearing once. Patients of the Seattle cohort, enrolled during active infection, were followed longitudinally. CDR1 and CDR2 (germline): DFQATT, SNEGSKA (reference sequence). Trimming pared 3 bases from V and 1 base from J, leaving 15 bases between. The CDR3 contains 15 residues. Material: peripheral blood. V usage is TRBV20-1 and J usage is TRBJ1-1; no clear D gene. This TCR was sampled from a man aged 55 to 70 with COVID-19, enrolled during active disease. The CDR3 nucleotides read TGCAGTGCTAGTGCAGTAAACCAACCGAACACTGAAGCTTTCTTT. It translates to CSASAVNQPNTEAFF.